This entry lists 23 T cell receptor beta chains sequenced from one sample in a study of blood T cell repertoires in COVID-19. Profiling relied on immunoSEQ multiplex PCR, and the TCRdb table lists in-frame clones only, not all of them. The sample shows 76,000 or so clones, 85% to 90% of them seen only once. The sequencing input was peripheral blood. Receptor source: a man older than 75 in a cohort sampled during active COVID-19.

The rearrangement joins TRBV28 to TRBJ1-5, with 9 bases identical to TRBD1. After removal of 7 bases from V and 5 bases from J, the junction contained 9 bases not matched to a gene. The CDR3 totals 15 residues. In germline, CDR1 is MDHEN, CDR2 SYDVKM. The CDR3 sequence: CASIDGTGSHQPQHF. The CDR3 DNA reads TGTGCCAGCATAGACGGGACAGGGTCACATCAGCCCCAGCATTTT.

This sequence joins TRBV6-6 and TRBJ2-1, with D maybe TRBD1 (5 bases). V lost 2 bases and J 10 bases, leaving 12 bases between the germline ends. CDR1 MNHNY and CDR2 SVGAGI come from the germline V gene (reference sequence). The CDR3 consists of 13 residues. CDR3 DNA sequence: TGTGCCAGCAGTTACGGTTCAGGGCGGGAGCAGTTCTTC. This gives the protein CASSYGSGREQFF.

The gene calls are TRBV7-2 and TRBJ2-3; 8 nucleotides line up with TRBD2. Germline V gene sequence: CDR1 SGHTA, CDR2 FQGNSA. The length of the CDR3 is 14 residues. J was trimmed by 6 bases and V by 5 bases; bases with no gene match: 7. The chain's CDR3 is CASSVGPGGDTQYF. The CDR3 DNA reads as TGTGCCAGCAGCGTAGGACCGGGGGGGGATACGCAGTATTTT.

The chain couples TRBV27 to TRBJ1-3, with 7 bases that match TRBD1. V dropped 6 bases and J dropped 0; count of bases not matched to a gene: 8. The CDR3 length is 16 residues. Germline loops: CDR1 MNHEY, CDR2 SMNVEV (reference sequence). The CDR3 sequence is CASRKGQAFSGNTIYF. In nucleotides, the CDR3 is TGTGCCAGCAGGAAAGGACAGGCCTTCTCTGGAAACACCATATATTTT.

The genes are TRBV6-2 or TRBV6-3 and TRBJ2-3, with 7 bases lining up with TRBD1. V shed 6 bases and J 0 bases; nucleotides not matched to a gene: 6. This CDR3 comprises 15 residues. Germline V gene lookup returns CDR1 MNHEY and CDR2 SVGEGT. CDR3 sequence: CASSPGTASTDTQYF. For the CDR3, the DNA is TGTGCCAGCAGCCCCGGGACAGCTAGCACAGATACGCAGTATTTT.

The chain carries TRBV3-1 (or the pseudogene TRBV3-2) and TRBJ2-1; 12 bases match TRBD2. This CDR3 contains 16 residues. CDR1 is LGHDT and CDR2 is YNNKEL in the germline V gene (reference sequence). V dropped 4 bases and J dropped 7; count of bases not matched to a gene: 8. CDR3 region: CASSPSLAGGLNEQFF. The DNA for the CDR3 is TGTGCCAGCAGCCCTAGTCTAGCGGGGGGGCTAAATGAGCAGTTCTTC.

The gene calls are TRBV7-2 and TRBJ1-3; TRBD1 might be the D (5 bases). The V gene lost 2 bases and the J gene lost 0 bases, with 11 bases spanning the gap. The CDR3 covers 16 residues. Germline V gene lookup returns CDR1 SGHTA and CDR2 FQGNSA. The DNA of the CDR3 is TGTGCCAGCAGCTTATATAGGCAGGGCTCTGGAAACACCATATATTTT. This sequence encodes CASSLYRQGSGNTIYF.

The chain combines TRBV27 with TRBJ2-7, with D tentatively TRBD1 (5 bases). The length of the CDR3 is 14 residues. V lost 2 bases to trimming and J lost 6 bases, with 14 bases between them. Germline lookup yields CDR1 MNHEY and CDR2 SMNVEV (reference sequence). The CDR3 nucleotides are TGTGCCAGCAGTTTAAGGACAAAATGGGGCGAGCAGTACTTC. The encoded protein is CASSLRTKWGEQYF.

The rearrangement joins TRBV2 to TRBJ1-4; 9 nucleotides align to TRBD1. Trimming took 6 bases from V and 5 from J; bases not matched to a gene: 4. Germline CDR1 and CDR2: SNHLY and FYNNEI. CDR3 size: 14 residues. CDR3: CASSVQGANEKLFF. The CDR3 DNA sequence: TGTGCCAGCAGCGTACAGGGGGCAAATGAAAAACTGTTTTTT.

The V and J genes are TRBV7-8 and TRBJ1-3; TRBD1 matches 8 bases. The CDR3 sequence is 13 residues long. Germline V CDR1 and CDR2: SGHVS, FQNEAQ. V shed 1 base and J 16 bases; nucleotides not matched to a gene: 9. The CDR3 bases are TGTGCCAGCAGCTTAGGGGGAAAGGACAGGGACTATTTT. This gives the protein CASSLGGKDRDYF.

This clone was seen only a few times. The chain combines TRBV28 with TRBJ2-7; perhaps TRBD1 as D (6 bases). CDR1 and CDR2 from the germline V gene are MDHEN and SYDVKM. The V end lost 7 bases, the J end lost 2 bases, and 9 bases lay between the germline ends. The CDR3 consists of 12 residues. The CDR3 is CASKGVTYEQYF. The CDR3 DNA follows: TGTGCCAGCAAGGGGGTAACCTACGAGCAGTACTTC.

The chain carries TRBV3-1 (or the pseudogene TRBV3-2) and TRBJ1-5, with TRBD1 identical over 8 bases. The V segment lost 1 base and the J segment 4 bases; nucleotides outside the gene matches: 6. CDR1 LGHDT and CDR2 YNNKEL come from the germline V gene (reference sequence). The CDR3 contains 16 residues. CDR3 sequence: CASSQGAGGANQPQHF. CDR3 nucleotide sequence: TGTGCCAGCAGCCAAGGGGCAGGGGGCGCGAATCAGCCCCAGCATTTT.

The V call is TRBV5-4, the J call TRBJ2-3, with TRBD1 matching 7 bases. V lost 6 bases to trimming and J lost 0 bases; unmatched junction nucleotides: 7. Germline CDR1 SGHNT, CDR2 YYREEE (reference sequence). The CDR3 runs to 15 residues. CDR3 in DNA: TGTGCCAGCACTACGCCGGGACAGAGCACAGATACGCAGTATTTT. This sequence encodes CASTTPGQSTDTQYF.

This sequence joins TRBV11-2 and TRBJ2-1; TRBD1 matches 9 bases. The germline CDR1 and CDR2 sequences are SGHAT and FQNNGV. CDR3 length: 15 amino acids. V lost 1 base and J lost 9; bases outside the gene matches: 7. The chain's CDR3 is CASSLGGQGIGEQFF. CDR3 coding DNA: TGTGCCAGCAGCTTAGGGGGACAGGGTATTGGTGAGCAGTTCTTC.

The chain is built from TRBV14 and TRBJ2-1, with 7 bases that match TRBD1. The CDR3 has 17 amino acids. V was pared by 1 base and J by 3 bases, with 9 bases of the junction left unmatched. Per the germline V gene, CDR1 is SGHDN and CDR2 is FVKESK. CDR3 sequence reads: CASSQAWGQINYNEQFF. The CDR3 DNA follows: TGTGCCAGCAGCCAAGCTTGGGGACAGATAAACTACAATGAGCAGTTCTTC.

This rearrangement joins TRBV11-1 to TRBJ1-2, with no clear D. V was cut by 1 base and J by 3 bases, with 6 bases left in between. This CDR3 region has 13 residues. Germline V lookup: CDR1 SGHAT, CDR2 FQDESV (reference sequence). The CDR3 sequence: CASSLGLDYGYTF. In nucleotides, the CDR3 is TGTGCCAGCAGCTTAGGGCTTGACTATGGCTACACCTTC.

The chain uses TRBV25-1 and TRBJ1-2; maybe TRBD1 (5 bases). This CDR3 region has 14 residues. The germline V gene encodes CDR1 MGHDK and CDR2 SYGVNS. V lost 1 base and J lost 5, with 11 bases in between. The CDR3 loop is CASSEFGGVYGYTF. The CDR3 nucleotides are TGTGCCAGCAGTGAATTTGGGGGGGTATATGGCTACACCTTC.

The chain has TRBV9 and TRBJ1-1, with 7 bases lining up with TRBD1. The CDR3 spans 15 residues. CDR1 and CDR2 from the germline V gene are SGDLS and YYNGEE. Unmatched junction bases numbered 7, after V lost 3 bases and J lost 2 bases. The CDR3, as DNA: TGTGCCAGCAGCGCATCGGGACAGATCAACACTGAAGCTTTCTTT. Translating gives CASSASGQINTEAFF.

The V call is TRBV27, the J call TRBJ2-7; D not certain. Trimming removed 2 bases at V and 1 base at J, with 9 bases between. This CDR3 is built from 14 residues. From germline, CDR1 is MNHEY and CDR2 SMNVEV (reference sequence). CDR3 in DNA: TGTGCCAGCAGTTTAGCGGCCGGGTCCTACGAGCAGTACGTC. Its translation: CASSLAAGSYEQYV.

This chain connects TRBV4-2 to TRBJ2-3, with D perhaps TRBD1 (6 bases). The CDR3 loop spans 15 amino acids. V shed 1 base and J shed 0 bases, with 8 bases lying between them. Germline lookup yields CDR1 LGHNA and CDR2 YNFKEQ. The DNA of the CDR3 is TGTGCCAGCAGCCAAGCAGGGGACAGCACAGATACGCAGTATTTT. This codes for CASSQAGDSTDTQYF.

J is TRBJ2-6 and V is TRBV6-2 or TRBV6-3; tentative D call: TRBD2 (6 bases). The germline V and J ends were trimmed by 4 bases and 0 bases, with 16 bases remaining between them. The CDR3 spans 18 residues. Germline lookup yields CDR1 MNHEY and CDR2 SVGEGT. CDR3 nucleotides: TGTGCCAGCAGTTCTCAGGGCCGGCGGGGCTCTGGGGCCAACGTCCTGACTTTC. Its protein is CASSSQGRRGSGANVLTF.

This CDR3 reads CASSYVTGVGGYTF. The CDR3 DNA follows: TGTGCCAGCAGTTACGTTACAGGGGTTGGCGGCTACACCTTC. V usage is TRBV6-6 and J usage is TRBJ1-2; 7 bases map to TRBD1. Germline V gene data show CDR1 as MNHNY and CDR2 as SVGAGI (reference sequence). This CDR3 spans 14 amino acids. J was trimmed by 8 bases and V by 2 bases; bases with no gene match: 8.

This chain links TRBV10-3 with TRBJ1-4, with 7 bases matching TRBD1. V trimming: 2 bases; J trimming: 2 bases; junction bases outside the gene matches: 8. The CDR3 runs 17 residues. Germline CDR1 ENHRY, CDR2 SYGVKD. CDR3 nucleotide sequence: TGTGCCATCAGTGAGGGGGCAGGGGGACGGACTAATGAAAAACTGTTTTTT. The encoded protein is CAISEGAGGRTNEKLFF.